The 13 T cell receptor beta chains reported below all come from one sample, sequenced in a study of HIV-infected children after antiretroviral therapy interruption. Specified treatment: PENTA 11 planned treatment interruption arm or continuous ART arm. Unique molecular identifiers were included in an RNA-based 3' RACE TCR library. TCRdb re-derived calls from the 3' RACE reads in MiXCR, one entry per CDR3 protein. The top ten clones hold almost 0.7% of a sample with about 46,000 distinct CDR3 sequences, more than 3.5% of them seen once. The sample here was CD45RA+ CD4+ T cells from PBMCs, pooled from several time points, taken from a donor given antiretroviral therapy, either interrupted or continuous. This sample's subset: naive CD4+ CD45RA+ CD45RO- T cells. These receptors all stem from a pool of human donors with HIV.

This clonotype was counted many times. The chain carries TRBV3-1 and TRBJ1-2; 10 bases line up with TRBD1. The V segment lost 6 bases and the J segment 5 bases; nucleotides outside the gene matches: 3. The CDR3 sequence is 13 residues long. Germline V gene sequence: CDR1 LGHDT, CDR2 YNNKEL (reference sequence). CDR3 amino acids: CASRAGQGYGYTF. CDR3 DNA: TGTGCCAGCAGAGCGGGACAGGGGTATGGCTACACCTTC. The full variable domain, rest sourced from reference TRBV3-1 and TRBJ1-2, is DTAVSQTPKYLVTQMGNDKSIKCEQNLGHDTMYWYKQDSKKFLKIMFSYNNKELIINETVPNRFSPKSPDKAHLNLHINSLELGDSAVYFCASRAGQGYGYTFGSGTRLTVV.

This clonotype was detected a few times. V usage is TRBV12-3 or TRBV12-4 and J usage is TRBJ2-7; D perhaps matches TRBD2 (6 bases). CDR3 length: 15 residues. V shed 3 bases and J shed 2 bases, with 14 bases lying between them. As DNA, the CDR3 is TGTGCCAGCAGTTTGGGACTTTTCTCTACCTACGAGCAGTACTTC. It is translated as CASSLGLFSTYEQYF.

This clonotype was counted at least ten times. The V call is TRBV27, the J call TRBJ2-7; a weak D match, TRBD2 (5 bases). The CDR3 runs to 14 residues. The V end was cut by 5 bases, the J end by 2 bases, with 13 bases between. CDR1 and CDR2 (germline): MNHEY, SMNVEV (reference sequence). The CDR3 here is CASSEMDGTYEQYF. In DNA, the CDR3 is TGTGCCAGCAGTGAAATGGACGGGACCTACGAGCAGTACTTC.

This clonotype was counted ten times or more. This rearrangement joins TRBV2 to TRBJ2-6; no firm D call. The CDR3 consists of 15 residues. V gave up 1 base and J gave up 0 bases, with 4 bases separating them. Germline-derived CDR1 and CDR2 are SNHLY and FYNNEI. The CDR3 bases are TGTGCCAGCAGTGAAGGCCACTCTGGGGCCAACGTCCTGACTTTC. Encoded protein: CASSEGHSGANVLTF.

This clonotype was recorded a few times. J is TRBJ2-1 and V is TRBV3-1; 7 bases map to TRBD2. The V gene end was trimmed by 4 bases and the J gene end by 9 bases; junction bases not matched to a gene: 6. Germline values: CDR1 LGHDT, CDR2 YNNKEL (reference sequence). This CDR3 region has 13 residues. The CDR3 loop is CASSPRLAGEQFF. DNA for the CDR3: TGTGCCAGCAGCCCTCGACTAGCCGGTGAGCAGTTCTTC.

This clonotype was counted only a few times. The chain uses TRBV7-2 and TRBJ1-2; TRBD1 might be the D (6 bases). Germline lookup yields CDR1 SGHTA and CDR2 FQGNSA. V was shortened by 1 base and J by 6 bases, with 9 bases between the two germline ends. There are 13 residues in the CDR3. This CDR3 is CASSLGQADGYTF. CDR3 bases: TGTGCCAGCAGCTTAGGACAGGCAGATGGCTACACCTTC. The whole variable domain, filled in from reference TRBV7-2 and TRBJ1-2, reads GAGVSQSPSNKVTEKGKDVELRCDPISGHTALYWYRQSLGQGLEFLIYFQGNSAPDKSGLPSDRFSAERTGGSVSTLTIQRTQQEDSAVYLCASSLGQADGYTFGSGTRLTVV.

This clonotype has a count of ten or more. The rearrangement uses TRBV20-1 and TRBJ1-1; D not certain. This CDR3 is 12 amino acids long. Germline-derived CDR1 and CDR2 are DFQATT and SNEGSKA (reference sequence). V was pared by 3 bases and J by 2 bases, with 7 bases between. The DNA of the CDR3 is TGCAGTGCTAGTAATGGAAACACTGAAGCTTTCTTT. Amino acids: CSASNGNTEAFF.

This clonotype is deemed medium-sized. The rearrangement links TRBV12-3 or TRBV12-4 to TRBJ1-6; no clear D. V lost 6 bases to trimming and J lost 5 bases, with 5 bases between them. CDR3 size: 12 residues. This CDR3 is CASRTDNSPLHF. CDR3 DNA: TGTGCCAGCAGAACTGATAATTCACCCCTCCACTTT.

This clonotype was seen repeatedly, ten times or more. CDR3 in DNA: TGTGCCAGCAGCCATTCGGGAGGGGAGCTGTTTTTT. Its translation is CASSHSGGELFF. This chain joins TRBV3-1 and TRBJ2-2; weak D call: TRBD2 (5 bases). Germline loops: CDR1 LGHDT, CDR2 YNNKEL (reference sequence). This CDR3 is 12 amino acids long. The germline V and J ends were trimmed by 3 bases and 8 bases, with 7 bases remaining between them.

This clonotype was counted many times. The chain has TRBV7-2 and TRBJ1-1; no clear D. The CDR3 spans 14 residues. Germline V gives CDR1 SGHTA, CDR2 FQGNSA. V was pared by 1 base and J by 0 bases, with 6 bases between. This CDR3 is CASSLVIMNTEAFF. Here the CDR3 DNA reads TGTGCCAGCAGCTTAGTCATAATGAACACTGAAGCTTTCTTT. Using reference TRBV7-2 and TRBJ1-1 for the parts outside the CDR3, the full variable domain is GAGVSQSPSNKVTEKGKDVELRCDPISGHTALYWYRQSLGQGLEFLIYFQGNSAPDKSGLPSDRFSAERTGGSVSTLTIQRTQQEDSAVYLCASSLVIMNTEAFFGQGTRLTVV.

This clonotype was recorded at least ten times. The chain couples TRBV11-2 to TRBJ1-1, with 9 bases matching TRBD1. Looked up from germline, CDR1 is SGHAT and CDR2 is FQNNGV. The trim removed 5 bases at V and 4 bases at J, leaving 5 bases unmatched. This CDR3 is 14 amino acids long. The CDR3 coding sequence is TGTGCCAGCAGCGCCGGGACAGGGATCACTGAAGCTTTCTTT. It translates to CASSAGTGITEAFF.

This clonotype was recorded many times. The chain couples TRBV12-3 or TRBV12-4 to TRBJ2-7; TRBD1 agrees at 7 bases. V was pared by 6 bases and J by 6 bases, with 11 bases of the junction left unmatched. The CDR3 covers 14 residues. CDR3 bases: TGTGCCAGCAGCCAATCGGACAGGCCTGGCGAGCAGTACTTC. Residues: CASSQSDRPGEQYF.

The sample holds many counts of this clonotype. The CDR3 protein is CASRPLGTLAGYEQYF. The CDR3 DNA is TGTGCAAGTCGCCCCCTGGGGACCCTAGCGGGTTACGAGCAGTACTTC. This chain joins TRBV12-2 and TRBJ2-7; the table's D gene call, TRBD2, was not cross checked with the DNA. TRBV12-2 is assigned pseudogene status. The CDR3 is made up of 16 amino acids.